This TCR beta chain originates from a study of STAT5B mutations in CD4+ large granular lymphocyte leukemia. Study-level points and caveats: Without putative leukemic clones, patient CD4-sorted repertoires remained more clonal than healthy CD4+ repertoires. TRBV06-family usage was enriched in top patient clones (8/27) versus controls (2/35).

Some clones are missing from TCRdb's copy, which holds only in-frame ones; the method was immunoSEQ multiplex PCR. The sample holds roughly 40,000 clones, approximately 80% seen once. CDR3 length equals 17 residues. Germline CDR1 SGHTA, CDR2 FQGTGA. The J segment lost 1 base and the V segment lost 6 bases, leaving 14 bases of the junction unmatched. Controls came from buffy coats of healthy blood donors. As for this clone: Its target is unknown.

Source material: CD4+ T cells from blood buffy coats. This chain links TRBV7-3 with TRBJ1-2, with TRBD1 identical over 7 bases. This receptor was obtained from a human donor in good health. Written as DNA, the CDR3 is TGTGCCAGCAGACCTACAGGGGCAGTTAATAATAACTATGGCTACACCTTC. Protein product: CASRPTGAVNNNYGYTF.